The clone carrying this T cell receptor beta chain was recorded many times. Its matching antigen is unknown. Unique molecular identifiers were linked by the library to individual cDNA molecules. TCRdb passed the 5' RACE reads through MiXCR, listing each CDR3 protein once. The sample has about 140,000 distinct CDR3 sequences; 4.1% are singletons. The germline V gene encodes CDR1 MNHEY and CDR2 SMNVEV (reference sequence). Trimming shortened V by 5 bases and J by 6 bases, and 14 bases separated the two germline ends. CDR3 length: 13 amino acids. Unfractionated whole blood yielded total RNA. The data belong to a study of human T cells and chemical hapten exposure. Study-level results: TCRs above 1 in 1000 frequency did not change with DPC sensitization.

The chain uses TRBV27 and TRBJ2-7, with D possibly being TRBD1 (7 bases). The origin of this receptor is a female donor in good health. CDR3 sequence: CASSPGGGAEQYF. CDR3 nucleotide sequence: TGTGCCAGCAGTCCTGGAGGGGGCGCCGAGCAGTACTTC.